Below, 23 T cell receptor beta chains from the same sample are listed, as sequenced in a study of blood T cell repertoires in COVID-19. The repertoire was sequenced with immunoSEQ multiplex PCR; TCRdb's copy has only in-frame clones and lacks some. The sample yields 200,000 to 300,000 clones, 65% to 85% seen once. The sample taken for sequencing was peripheral blood. These receptors were obtained from a woman in her thirties or forties who had recovered from COVID-19.

The V gene is TRBV29-1, the J gene TRBJ2-1; 7 bases fit TRBD2. Germline CDR1 reads SQVTM; CDR2 reads ANQGSEA. V shed 5 bases, J shed 6 bases, and the junction held 4 bases outside the gene matches. There are 12 residues in the CDR3. DNA for the CDR3: TGCAGCGTTAGAGGGACTACCAATGAGCAGTTCTTC. The encoded protein is CSVRGTTNEQFF.

The chain couples TRBV12-3 or TRBV12-4 to TRBJ2-1; maybe TRBD1 (5 bases). V lost 2 bases, J lost 9 bases, and 5 bases lay in between. This CDR3 is built from 11 residues. The CDR3 reads CASSLQGEQFF. The CDR3 nucleotides read TGTGCCAGCAGTTTACAGGGTGAGCAGTTCTTC.

The genes are TRBV5-1 and TRBJ2-3; 11 positions agree with TRBD2. The germline V gene encodes CDR1 SGHRS and CDR2 YFSETQ. The CDR3 is 21 amino acids. Unmatched junction bases numbered 19, after V lost 0 bases and J lost 4 bases. The CDR3 DNA follows: TGCGCCAGCAGCTTGGATCCCCGGGGACTAGCGGATTACTTCCGGGCAGATACGCAGTATTTT. Its protein is CASSLDPRGLADYFRADTQYF. Full variable domain (rest looked up from reference TRBV5-1 and TRBJ2-3): KAGVTQTPRYLIKTRGQQVTLSCSPISGHRSVSWYQQTPGQGLQFLFEYFSETQRNKGNFPGRFSGRQFSNSRSEMNVSTLELGDSALYLCASSLDPRGLADYFRADTQYFGPGTRLTVL.

V gene TRBV6-1 combines with J gene TRBJ1-1; 7 positions agree with TRBD1. The CDR3 runs to 14 residues. Germline CDR1 reads MNHNS; CDR2 reads SASEGT. After removal of 2 bases from V and 11 bases from J, the junction contained 11 bases not matched to a gene. CDR3 region: CASSEYKLTQGAFF. The CDR3 DNA reads as TGTGCCAGCAGTGAATACAAGTTGACACAGGGGGCTTTCTTT.

This chain links TRBV28 with TRBJ2-7; 9 nucleotides agree with TRBD1. Germline V gene data show CDR1 as MDHEN and CDR2 as SYDVKM. This CDR3 is 16 amino acids long. Trimming cost V 5 bases and J 3 bases; bases outside gene matches: 11. The CDR3 bases are TGTGCCAGCAGTCTTCTCCGGGGGACAGGGAGCTACGAGCAGTACTTC. Its translation: CASSLLRGTGSYEQYF.

This clone was recorded once. V and J are TRBV5-6 and TRBJ2-5; D not certain. This CDR3 spans 12 amino acids. With 3 bases removed from V and 4 bases from J, the gap between germline ends came to 7 bases. The germline CDR1 and CDR2 sequences are SGHDT and YYEEEE. CDR3 bases: TGTGCCAGCAGCTGGCTAGGAGAGACCCAGTACTTC. Translating it yields CASSWLGETQYF.

The J gene is TRBJ2-5, the V gene TRBV28; D gene ambiguous. Germline CDR1 is MDHEN and CDR2 is SYDVKM. Between the trimmed V and J ends, which lost 6 bases and 7 bases, there was a span of 21 bases. The CDR3 totals 15 residues. The CDR3 nucleotides are TGTGCCAGCAGCTCGATGACAATGGCCGTTCTGACCCAGTACTTC. Protein product: CASSSMTMAVLTQYF.

The chain couples TRBV20-1 to TRBJ1-1; the D gene is possibly TRBD1 (5 bases). This CDR3 comprises 11 residues. Germline V gene sequence: CDR1 DFQATT, CDR2 SNEGSKA (reference sequence). Between the trimmed V and J ends, which lost 1 base and 7 bases, there was a span of 7 bases. The CDR3 is CSARVRVEAFF. The DNA of the CDR3 is TGCAGTGCTAGAGTCAGGGTTGAAGCTTTCTTT.

This clone came up a few times. This rearrangement joins TRBV5-4 to TRBJ2-1; TRBD2 aligns across 13 bases. Germline CDR1 is SGHNT and CDR2 is YYREEE (reference sequence). There are 16 residues in the CDR3. Trimming at V came to 4 bases and at J to 8 bases, leaving 9 bases not matched to a gene. DNA of the CDR3: TGTGCCAGCAGCCTGTGGACTAGCGGGGGCGGGGATGAGCAGTTCTTC. Protein: CASSLWTSGGGDEQFF.

The V and J genes are TRBV3-1 (or the pseudogene TRBV3-2) and TRBJ2-3, with TRBD2 matching 10 bases. Germline values: CDR1 LGHDT, CDR2 YNNKEL (reference sequence). The J segment lost 2 bases and the V segment lost 1 base, leaving 6 bases of the junction unmatched. This CDR3 is 17 amino acids long. CDR3 amino acids: CASSQVLLAGYTDTQYF. The CDR3 bases are TGTGCCAGCAGCCAAGTCCTACTAGCGGGGTACACAGATACGCAGTATTTT.

The chain has TRBV5-4 and TRBJ2-3; TRBD2 agrees at 15 bases. The CDR3 extends over 16 amino acids. V shed 1 base and J 4 bases; nucleotides not matched to a gene: 1. Germline V gives CDR1 SGHNT, CDR2 YYREEE (reference sequence). CDR3 in amino acids: CASSLRTSGGADTQYF. For the CDR3, the DNA is TGTGCCAGCAGCTTGAGGACTAGCGGGGGGGCAGATACGCAGTATTTT.

V and J are TRBV18 and TRBJ2-7; 10 bases align to TRBD1. This CDR3 is 15 amino acids long. CDR1 is KGHSH and CDR2 is LQKENI in the germline V gene. With V trimmed by 6 bases and J by 0 bases, 5 bases remained unmatched. The CDR3 DNA reads TGTGCCAGCTCCCGACAGGGGGCGACCTCCTACGAGCAGTACTTC. Protein product: CASSRQGATSYEQYF.

This clone came up once. The chain links TRBV7-2 to TRBJ2-5; a possible D gene is TRBD1 (5 bases). V dropped 6 bases and J dropped 0 bases, with 11 bases sitting between them. The germline V gene has CDR1 SGHTA and CDR2 FQGNSA. This CDR3 is built from 14 residues. CDR3 sequence reads: CASSSQGNQETQYF. The CDR3 DNA follows: TGTGCCAGCAGTTCCCAGGGAAACCAAGAGACCCAGTACTTC.

The V and J genes are TRBV6-6 and TRBJ2-5; D is possibly TRBD2 (5 bases). Germline V CDR1 and CDR2: MNHNY, SVGAGI (reference sequence). CDR3 length equals 16 residues. Trimming took 2 bases from V and 5 from J, leaving 18 bases between them. As DNA, the CDR3 is TGTGCCAGCAGTTACGGGCCTAGCCCCCCAAGGGAGACCCAGTACTTC. Translated, it gives CASSYGPSPPRETQYF.

This chain uses TRBV6-5 with TRBJ1-6; D remains ambiguous. The CDR3 sequence is 14 residues long. Trimming stripped 8 bases from V and 8 bases from J, with 16 bases between. Germline CDR1 is MNHEY and CDR2 is SVGAGI. The CDR3 loop is CASRSGSDDSPLHF. CDR3 coding DNA: TGTGCCAGCCGTTCGGGGTCAGATGATTCACCCCTCCACTTT.

The gene calls are TRBV12-5 and TRBJ1-2; 8 bases map to TRBD1. J gave up 6 bases and V 6 bases, and 6 bases lay outside the gene matches. Germline V gene data show CDR1 as LGHNT and CDR2 as FRNRAP. This CDR3 has 13 amino acids. CDR3 sequence reads: CASGPIQGDGYTF. In DNA form, the CDR3 reads TGTGCTAGTGGCCCAATACAGGGGGATGGCTACACCTTC.

To note about this clone: Other nucleotide sequences in the sample specify the same CDR3. The rearrangement links TRBV19 to TRBJ2-1; TRBD2 matches 7 bases. J lost 7 bases, V lost 4 bases, and 1 base had no gene match. The CDR3 has 12 residues. CDR1 is LNHDA, CDR2 SQIVND, per germline (reference sequence). DNA of the CDR3: TGTGCCAGTAGTACTAGCGGAAATGAGCAGTTCTTC. Residues: CASSTSGNEQFF.

The rearrangement links TRBV2 to TRBJ2-2, with 7 bases aligning to TRBD2. The CDR3 runs to 15 residues. Germline assignment: CDR1 SNHLY and CDR2 FYNNEI. The ends lost 7 bases at V and 3 bases at J; junction bases unmatched: 8. Here the CDR3 DNA reads TGTGCCAGCACCCCGGAGCGGGGATACACCGGGGAGCTGTTTTTT. Translating it yields CASTPERGYTGELFF.

The CDR3 sequence: CASSPVDRLNTEAFF. In nucleotides, the CDR3 is TGTGCCAGCAGCCCGGTGGACAGGTTGAACACTGAAGCTTTCTTT. This chain uses TRBV6-6 with TRBJ1-1, with 7 bases matching TRBD1. This CDR3 has 15 amino acids. After removal of 6 bases from V and 0 bases from J, the junction contained 7 bases not matched to a gene. Germline V gene sequence: CDR1 MNHNY, CDR2 SVGAGI (reference sequence).

This clone occurred a few times. This sequence joins TRBV19 and TRBJ1-6, with D uncertain. CDR1 is LNHDA and CDR2 is SQIVND in the germline V gene (reference sequence). The CDR3 is 14 residues long. V lost 6 bases and J lost 0, with 6 bases in between. The CDR3 sequence: CASRPSSYNSPLHF. The CDR3 nucleotides are TGTGCCAGTAGGCCGAGCTCCTATAATTCACCCCTCCACTTT.

The chain carries TRBV3-1 (or the pseudogene TRBV3-2) and TRBJ2-5; tentative D call: TRBD2 (6 bases). Germline lookup yields CDR1 LGHDT and CDR2 YNNKEL (reference sequence). The CDR3 is made up of 15 amino acids. Trimming left V 3 bases short and J 5 bases short, with 16 bases between. CDR3 bases: TGTGCCAGCAGCCATCGGGACTCCGCCTGGGAGACCCAGTACTTC. As protein: CASSHRDSAWETQYF.

On this clone: This specimen includes other DNA sequences encoding the same CDR3. The chain uses TRBV28 and TRBJ1-4; perhaps TRBD1 as D (6 bases). V lost 6 bases and J lost 5, with 10 bases in between. The CDR3 length is 13 residues. Germline assignment: CDR1 MDHEN and CDR2 SYDVKM. In DNA, the CDR3 is TGTGCCAGCAGGGAGCAGGGGAATGAAAAACTGTTTTTT. Its protein product is CASREQGNEKLFF. Combining the CDR3 with reference TRBV28 and TRBJ1-4 gives the whole variable domain DVKVTQSSRYLVKRTGEKVFLECVQDMDHENMFWYRQDPGLGLRLIYFSYDVKMKEKGDIPEGYSVSREKKERFSLILESASTNQTSMYLCASREQGNEKLFFGSGTQLSVL.

As regards this clone: In the same sample, other DNA sequences code for this CDR3. CDR3 nucleotides: TGCGCCAGCAGCTTGGGGAGGTCGAACACCGGGGAGCTGTTTTTT. Translation: CASSLGRSNTGELFF. The chain joins TRBV5-1 to TRBJ2-2, with TRBD2 as a possible D gene (5 bases). CDR1 and CDR2 (germline): SGHRS, YFSETQ. This CDR3 region has 15 residues. Trimming took off 0 bases at V and 0 bases at J, with 6 bases between the two ends. The full variable domain, rest sourced from reference TRBV5-1 and TRBJ2-2, is KAGVTQTPRYLIKTRGQQVTLSCSPISGHRSVSWYQQTPGQGLQFLFEYFSETQRNKGNFPGRFSGRQFSNSRSEMNVSTLELGDSALYLCASSLGRSNTGELFFGEGSRLTVL.